This TCR beta chain was observed in a study of blood T cells in healthy people across ages. The wider study: Every two T cells gave about one barcoded beta molecule via template switching.

Germline V gene sequence: CDR1 LGHDT, CDR2 YNNKEL (reference sequence). The CDR3 totals 12 residues. V lost 1 base to trimming and J lost 4 bases, with 5 bases between them. For the second PCR, which ran for about 6 to 11 cycles, a sample-barcoded 5' primer and a J-beta primer mix were used. Through a template-switch adaptor with 12 random nucleotides, each cDNA molecule received a tag. Via MiXCR, TCRdb re-called the 5' RACE reads, giving one row per CDR3 protein. The repertoire holds roughly 1,500,000 distinct CDR3 sequences, with around 42% as singletons. Staff drew 8 to 10 milliliters of peripheral blood from each donor. Total RNA, at least 5 micrograms per sample, was extracted from PBMCs.

V usage is TRBV3-1 and J usage is TRBJ2-7, with D hard to call. This clonotype was sampled from a woman between 18 and 30 years old in good health. Sequenced: blood. The CDR3: CASSQVLYEQYF. In DNA, the CDR3 is TGTGCCAGCAGCCAAGTATTGTACGAGCAGTACTTC.